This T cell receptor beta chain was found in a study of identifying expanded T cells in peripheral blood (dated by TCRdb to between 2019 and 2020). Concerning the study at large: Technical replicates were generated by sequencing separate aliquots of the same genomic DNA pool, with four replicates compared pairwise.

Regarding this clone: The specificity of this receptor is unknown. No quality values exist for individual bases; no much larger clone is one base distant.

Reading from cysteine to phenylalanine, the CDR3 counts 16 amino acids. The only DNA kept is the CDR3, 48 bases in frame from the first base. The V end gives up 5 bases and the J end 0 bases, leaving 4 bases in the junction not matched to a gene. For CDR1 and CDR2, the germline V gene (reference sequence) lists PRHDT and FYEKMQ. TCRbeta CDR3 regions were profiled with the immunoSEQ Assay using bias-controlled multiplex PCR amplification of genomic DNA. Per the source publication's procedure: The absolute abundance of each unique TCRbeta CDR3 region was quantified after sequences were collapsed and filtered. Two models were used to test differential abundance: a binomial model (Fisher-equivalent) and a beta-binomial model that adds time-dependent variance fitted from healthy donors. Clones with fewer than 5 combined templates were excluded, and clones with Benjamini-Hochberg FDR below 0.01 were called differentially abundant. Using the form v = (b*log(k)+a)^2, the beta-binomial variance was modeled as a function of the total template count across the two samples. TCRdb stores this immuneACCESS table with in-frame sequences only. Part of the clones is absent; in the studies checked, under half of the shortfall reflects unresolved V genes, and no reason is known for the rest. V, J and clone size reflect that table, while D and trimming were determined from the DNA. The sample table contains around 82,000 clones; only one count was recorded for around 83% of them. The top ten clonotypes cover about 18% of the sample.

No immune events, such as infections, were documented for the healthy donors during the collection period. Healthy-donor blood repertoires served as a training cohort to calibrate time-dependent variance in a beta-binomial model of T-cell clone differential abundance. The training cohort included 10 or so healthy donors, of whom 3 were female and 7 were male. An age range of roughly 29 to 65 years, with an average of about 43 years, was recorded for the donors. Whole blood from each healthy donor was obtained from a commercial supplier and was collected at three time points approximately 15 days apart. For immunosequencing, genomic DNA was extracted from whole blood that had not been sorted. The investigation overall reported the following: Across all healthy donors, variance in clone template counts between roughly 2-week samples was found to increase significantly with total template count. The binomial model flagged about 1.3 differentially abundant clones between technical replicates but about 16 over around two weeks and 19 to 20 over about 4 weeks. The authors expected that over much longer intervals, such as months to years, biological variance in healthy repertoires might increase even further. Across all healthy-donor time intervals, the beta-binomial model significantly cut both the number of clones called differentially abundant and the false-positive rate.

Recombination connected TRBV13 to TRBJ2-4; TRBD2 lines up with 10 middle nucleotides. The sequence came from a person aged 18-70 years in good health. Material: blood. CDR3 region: CASSLGLAVAKNIQYF. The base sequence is TGTGCCAGCAGCCTCGGACTAGCGGTAGCCAAAAACATTCAGTACTTC.